This T cell receptor (beta chain) appears in the sequencing data of a study of blood T cells in healthy people across ages. CDR3 length: 15 amino acids. Germline CDR1 is ENHRY and CDR2 is SYGVKD. Trimming pared 3 bases from V and 1 base from J, leaving 11 bases between. A J-beta primer mix and a sample-barcoded 5' primer were used in a second PCR of about 6 to 12 cycles. TCRdb re-called the 5' RACE reads with MiXCR, one entry per CDR3 protein. The sample includes over 550,000 distinct CDR3 sequences, less than 35% of them seen just once. This clonotype was observed many times. Aged about 6 to 95, donors were systemically healthy Caucasians from Russia. Each donor supplied approximately 10 milliliters of peripheral blood.

The chain uses TRBV10-3 and TRBJ2-3; perhaps TRBD1 as D (6 bases). The sample taken for sequencing was blood. The clonotype originates from an elderly woman in good health. In DNA form, the CDR3 reads TGTGCCATCAGTGACAGGGGTAGCGGCACAGATACGCAGTATTTT. The encoded protein is CAISDRGSGTDTQYF.